The subject of this entry is one T cell receptor beta chain. These data originate in a study of blood T cell repertoires in COVID-19. Trimming shortened V by 3 bases and J by 5 bases, and 10 bases separated the two germline ends. CDR3 length: 14 amino acids. Germline values: CDR1 LNHDA, CDR2 SQIVND (reference sequence). Generated by immunoSEQ multiplex PCR, the TCRdb table keeps only in-frame clones and is missing some. The sample carries roughly 100,000 clones, over 75% recorded once. The sequencing sample was made of peripheral blood. This chain uses TRBV19 with TRBJ1-4, with a tentative D call TRBD1 (5 bases). This receptor was taken from a human donor in a cohort sampled during active or convalescent COVID-19. CDR3 in amino acids: CASSMKRGNEKLFF. As DNA, the CDR3 is TGTGCCAGTAGTATGAAGCGGGGCAATGAAAAACTGTTTTTT.